The 22 T cell receptor beta chains below come from one sample, sequenced in a study of blood T cells in healthy people across ages. A second PCR, run for roughly 7 to 12 cycles, used a sample-barcoded 5' primer plus a J-beta primer mix. TCRdb re-called the 5' RACE reads with MiXCR, one entry per CDR3 protein. The table records fewer than 2,000,000 distinct CDR3 sequences, 30% to 40% of them present only once. Material for sequencing was blood. The origin of the receptors is a woman aged 30 to 39 in good health.

The rearrangement joins TRBV2 to TRBJ2-7; 10 bases fit TRBD1. CDR3 length: 14 residues. Unmatched junction bases numbered 5, after V lost 6 bases and J lost 3 bases. The V gene's germline CDR1 is SNHLY and CDR2 FYNNEI. The CDR3 sequence: CASRVGTGDYEQYF. The CDR3, as DNA: TGTGCCAGCAGAGTAGGGACAGGGGACTACGAGCAGTACTTC.

V and J are TRBV5-5 and TRBJ1-1; weak D call: TRBD1 (6 bases). Germline V gene lookup returns CDR1 SGHKS and CDR2 YYEKEE (reference sequence). CDR3 length: 15 residues. Between the trimmed V and J ends, which lost 6 bases and 1 base, there was a span of 16 bases. The CDR3 DNA reads TGTGCCAGCAATTTCAGGGGCATAGCGAACACTGAAGCTTTCTTT. This sequence encodes CASNFRGIANTEAFF.

This chain links TRBV2 with TRBJ2-7; D is possibly TRBD1 or TRBD2 (5 bases each). This CDR3 region has 14 residues. V was shortened by 7 bases and J by 2 bases, with 15 bases between the two germline ends. CDR1 and CDR2 (germline): SNHLY, FYNNEI. CDR3: CASNAGANPYEQYF. CDR3 nucleotides: TGTGCCAGCAACGCCGGGGCTAATCCCTACGAGCAGTACTTC. The full variable domain, rest sourced from reference TRBV2 and TRBJ2-7, is EPEVTQTPSHQVTQMGQEVILRCVPISNHLYFYWYRQILGQKVEFLVSFYNNEISEKSEIFDDQFSVERPDGSNFTLKIRSTKLEDSAMYFCASNAGANPYEQYFGPGTRLTVT.

The genes are TRBV5-1 and TRBJ2-5; D is undetermined. Trimming left V 3 bases short and J 1 base short, with 13 bases between. In germline, CDR1 is SGHRS, CDR2 YFSETQ. CDR3 size: 15 residues. The CDR3 sequence: CASSSTASTQETQYF. The CDR3 DNA reads as TGCGCCAGCAGCTCGACCGCTTCCACCCAAGAGACCCAGTACTTC. Together with reference TRBV5-1 and TRBJ2-5, the CDR3 gives the full variable domain: KAGVTQTPRYLIKTRGQQVTLSCSPISGHRSVSWYQQTPGQGLQFLFEYFSETQRNKGNFPGRFSGRQFSNSRSEMNVSTLELGDSALYLCASSSTASTQETQYFGPGTRLLVL.

The rearrangement links TRBV6-1 to TRBJ2-7; 14 bases align to TRBD2. The length of the CDR3 is 15 residues. Losses at the gene ends were 11 bases for V and 7 bases for J; bases not matched to a gene: 13. In germline, CDR1 is MNHNS, CDR2 SASEGT. The CDR3 sequence: CACRTSGRNAREQYF. The CDR3, as DNA: TGTGCCTGTCGGACTAGCGGGAGGAATGCGAGGGAGCAGTACTTC.

This chain links TRBV7-9 with TRBJ2-3; TRBD1 is a possible D gene (6 bases). Looked up from germline, CDR1 is SEHNR and CDR2 is FQNEAQ (reference sequence). The length of the CDR3 is 14 residues. The V and J ends lost 3 bases and 6 bases respectively, with 13 bases between them. The DNA for the CDR3 is TGTGCCAGCAGCTTTGACGCTACAGGGGATACGCAGTATTTT. Protein: CASSFDATGDTQYF.

V usage is TRBV20-1 and J usage is TRBJ2-3; 8 positions match TRBD2. The CDR3 totals 17 residues. Looked up from germline, CDR1 is DFQATT and CDR2 is SNEGSKA (reference sequence). With V trimmed by 3 bases and J by 1 base, 12 bases remained unmatched. The CDR3 DNA sequence: TGCAGTGCTAGCCTAGCGGGCTCCCTGTTTTGCACAGATACGCAGTATTTT. It translates to CSASLAGSLFCTDTQYF.

This clonotype turned up a few times. The J gene is TRBJ2-7, the V gene TRBV7-2, with TRBD2 identical over 7 bases. This CDR3 is 15 amino acids long. Germline V gives CDR1 SGHTA, CDR2 FQGNSA. V lost 5 bases, J lost 0 bases, and 7 bases stayed unmatched. The CDR3 protein is CASSPTGGFSYEQYF. CDR3 nucleotides: TGTGCCAGCAGCCCAACGGGGGGATTCTCCTACGAGCAGTACTTC.

This clonotype was seen more than once but under ten times. This chain uses TRBV7-2 with TRBJ1-2; the match to TRBD1 covers 9 bases. Germline CDR1 is SGHTA and CDR2 is FQGNSA. V shed 6 bases, J shed 2 bases, and the junction held 4 bases outside the gene matches. The CDR3 sequence is 14 residues long. The CDR3 reads CASSRTGVNYGYTF. The CDR3 nucleotides read TGTGCCAGCAGTCGGACAGGGGTGAACTATGGCTACACCTTC.

The V call is TRBV6-6, the J call TRBJ1-4, with 7 nucleotides matching TRBD1. Germline V gene sequence: CDR1 MNHNY, CDR2 SVGAGI (reference sequence). V lost 5 bases and J lost 0; bases outside the gene matches: 9. This CDR3 comprises 17 residues. CDR3 sequence (DNA): TGTGCCAGCAGTCAGACAGGGCTCTTTTCAACTAATGAAAAACTGTTTTTT. Translation gives CASSQTGLFSTNEKLFF.

The rearrangement uses TRBV14 and TRBJ1-1; D is undetermined. V was pared by 0 bases and J by 0 bases, with 8 bases between. Germline CDR1 is SGHDN and CDR2 is FVKESK. This CDR3 is built from 15 residues. Here the CDR3 reads CASSQDGYVNTEAFF. CDR3 bases: TGTGCCAGCAGCCAAGATGGCTATGTGAACACTGAAGCTTTCTTT.

Only a few counts were recorded for this clonotype. The chain recombines TRBV27 with TRBJ2-7; 10 positions agree with TRBD2. The length of the CDR3 is 15 residues. CDR1 is MNHEY, CDR2 SMNVEV, per germline (reference sequence). The V gene end was trimmed by 5 bases and the J gene end by 5 bases; junction bases not matched to a gene: 9. CDR3 sequence reads: CASSPGTSGKNEQYF. CDR3 in DNA: TGTGCCAGCAGTCCCGGCACTAGCGGGAAGAACGAGCAGTACTTC.

Notes on this clonotype: This may stem from a read error, because a much larger clone lies one nucleotide away. The chain carries TRBV29-1 and TRBJ1-1, with TRBD1 matching over 8 bases. The germline CDR1 and CDR2 sequences are SQVTM and ANQGSEA. V shed 4 bases and J 6 bases; nucleotides not matched to a gene: 7. The CDR3 is 13 residues long. The CDR3 reads CSVGSGGSSEAFF. CDR3 coding DNA: TGCAGCGTTGGGTCAGGGGGCTCTTCTGAAGCTTTCTTT.

This sequence joins TRBV5-1 and TRBJ2-5; 7 bases are shared with TRBD2. The CDR3 loop spans 16 amino acids. After removal of 0 bases from V and 5 bases from J, the junction contained 10 bases not matched to a gene. Germline CDR1 SGHRS, CDR2 YFSETQ. CDR3 coding DNA: TGCGCCAGCAGCTTGGTAGGGAGGGCCCCTGCGGAGACCCAGTACTTC. Its protein is CASSLVGRAPAETQYF. The complete variable domain, with remaining parts taken from reference TRBV5-1 and TRBJ2-5, reads KAGVTQTPRYLIKTRGQQVTLSCSPISGHRSVSWYQQTPGQGLQFLFEYFSETQRNKGNFPGRFSGRQFSNSRSEMNVSTLELGDSALYLCASSLVGRAPAETQYFGPGTRLLVL.

V is TRBV9 and J is TRBJ2-1, with D perhaps TRBD2 (6 bases). The germline V and J ends were trimmed by 3 bases and 4 bases, with 14 bases remaining between them. Looked up from germline, CDR1 is SGDLS and CDR2 is YYNGEE. The CDR3 has 15 residues. The CDR3 is CASSADGSPYNEQFF. In DNA, the CDR3 is TGTGCCAGCAGCGCAGACGGGAGCCCGTACAATGAGCAGTTCTTC.

This clonotype came up many times. V and J are TRBV27 and TRBJ2-1, with TRBD2 matching over 14 bases. V shed 7 bases and J 7 bases; nucleotides not matched to a gene: 6. CDR3 length: 15 amino acids. Germline V CDR1 and CDR2: MNHEY, SMNVEV (reference sequence). CDR3 DNA sequence: TGTGCCAGCACCACCGGGACTAGCGGGAGTAATGAGCAGTTCTTC. It specifies CASTTGTSGSNEQFF.

CDR3 nucleotides: TGTGCCAGCAGTTTAGGAATTTTGGTCCAGCGGGAGGGGTCCTACAATGAGCAGTTCTTC. Protein sequence: CASSLGILVQREGSYNEQFF. The V and J genes are TRBV28 and TRBJ2-1; 10 bases match TRBD2. The CDR3 has 20 amino acids. Germline V CDR1 and CDR2: MDHEN, SYDVKM. Trimming at V came to 2 bases and at J to 1 base, leaving 14 bases not matched to a gene.

The rearrangement joins TRBV27 to TRBJ2-1; D perhaps matches TRBD1 (5 bases). There are 13 residues in the CDR3. The V end was cut by 4 bases, the J end by 6 bases, with 10 bases between. Germline values: CDR1 MNHEY, CDR2 SMNVEV (reference sequence). CDR3 in amino acids: CASSYQGSNEQFF. Written as DNA, the CDR3 is TGTGCCAGCAGTTACCAGGGATCCAATGAGCAGTTCTTC.

This clonotype was recorded many times. This chain uses TRBV20-1 with TRBJ2-3; D unclear. V lost 7 bases and J 3 bases, leaving 8 bases between the germline ends. The CDR3 extends over 11 amino acids. Germline loops: CDR1 DFQATT, CDR2 SNEGSKA (reference sequence). CDR3 in amino acids: CSVMRTDTQYF. The CDR3 DNA reads TGCAGTGTTATGAGGACAGATACGCAGTATTTT.

The chain uses TRBV7-2 and TRBJ2-1; D is possibly TRBD2 (5 bases). This CDR3 is 14 amino acids long. The V end lost 4 bases, the J end lost 6 bases, and 13 bases lay between the germline ends. The germline V gene has CDR1 SGHTA and CDR2 FQGNSA. This chain's CDR3 is CASSSLGSGNEQFF. CDR3 bases: TGTGCCAGCAGCTCACTAGGGTCGGGCAATGAGCAGTTCTTC.

The chain combines TRBV2 with TRBJ2-1; D gene uncertain. Germline lookup yields CDR1 SNHLY and CDR2 FYNNEI. Trimming cost V 2 bases and J 4 bases, with 9 bases left between them. This CDR3 is 14 amino acids long. CDR3 in DNA: TGTGCCAGCAGTGAATCCCTATCATACAATGAGCAGTTCTTC. The encoded protein is CASSESLSYNEQFF.

This clonotype has just one count. V is TRBV4-1 and J is TRBJ1-1; the match to TRBD1 covers 8 bases. The V gene's germline CDR1 is MGHRA and CDR2 YSYEKL. This CDR3 has 17 amino acids. V shed 3 bases and J 0 bases; nucleotides not matched to a gene: 9. The CDR3 region is CASSQTNRGKMNTEAFF. In DNA form, the CDR3 reads TGCGCCAGCAGCCAGACGAACAGGGGGAAGATGAACACTGAAGCTTTCTTT.